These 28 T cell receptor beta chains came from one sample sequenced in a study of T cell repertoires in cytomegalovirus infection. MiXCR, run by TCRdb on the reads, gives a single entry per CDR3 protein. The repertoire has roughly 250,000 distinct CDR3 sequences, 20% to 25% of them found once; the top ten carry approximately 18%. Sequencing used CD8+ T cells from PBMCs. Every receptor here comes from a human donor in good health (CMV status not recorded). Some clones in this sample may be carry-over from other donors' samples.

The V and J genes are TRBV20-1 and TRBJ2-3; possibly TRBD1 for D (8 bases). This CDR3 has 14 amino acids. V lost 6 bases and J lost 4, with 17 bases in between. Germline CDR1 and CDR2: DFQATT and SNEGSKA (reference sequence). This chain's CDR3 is CSAETGEGADTQYF. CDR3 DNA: TGCAGTGCCGAGACAGGGGAGGGCGCAGATACGCAGTATTTT.

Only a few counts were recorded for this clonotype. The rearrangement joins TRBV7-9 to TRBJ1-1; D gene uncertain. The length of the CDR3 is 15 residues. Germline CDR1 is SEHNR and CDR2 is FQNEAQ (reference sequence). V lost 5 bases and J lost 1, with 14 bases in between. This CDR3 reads CASSLRGNENTEAFF. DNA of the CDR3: TGTGCCAGCAGCCTAAGAGGCAACGAGAACACTGAAGCTTTCTTT. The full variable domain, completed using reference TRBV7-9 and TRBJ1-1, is DTGVSQNPRHKITKRGQNVTFRCDPISEHNRLYWYRQTLGQGPEFLTYFQNEAQLEKSRLLSDRFSAERPKGSFSTLEIQRTEQGDSAMYLCASSLRGNENTEAFFGQGTRLTVV.

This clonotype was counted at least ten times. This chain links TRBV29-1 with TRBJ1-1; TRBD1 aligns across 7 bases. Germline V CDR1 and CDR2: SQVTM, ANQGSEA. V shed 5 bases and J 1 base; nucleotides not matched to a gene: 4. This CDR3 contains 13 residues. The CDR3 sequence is CSVSGQQNTEAFF. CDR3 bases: TGCAGCGTTTCGGGACAGCAGAACACTGAAGCTTTCTTT. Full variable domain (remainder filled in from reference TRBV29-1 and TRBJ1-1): SAVISQKPSRDICQRGTSLTIQCQVDSQVTMMFWYRQQPGQSLTLIATANQGSEATYESGFVIDKFPISRPNLTFSTLTVSNMSPEDSSIYLCSVSGQQNTEAFFGQGTRLTVV.

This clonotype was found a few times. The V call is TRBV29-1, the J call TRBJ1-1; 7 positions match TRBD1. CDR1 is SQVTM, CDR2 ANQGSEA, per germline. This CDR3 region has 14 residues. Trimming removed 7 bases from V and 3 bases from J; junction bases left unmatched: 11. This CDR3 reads CSAVPGGGYTEAFF. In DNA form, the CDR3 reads TGCAGCGCCGTACCGGGAGGGGGCTACACTGAAGCTTTCTTT.

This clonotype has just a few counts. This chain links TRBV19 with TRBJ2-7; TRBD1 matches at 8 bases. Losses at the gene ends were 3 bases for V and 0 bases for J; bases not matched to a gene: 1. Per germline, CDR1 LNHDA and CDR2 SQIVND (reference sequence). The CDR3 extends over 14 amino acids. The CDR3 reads CASSMTGASYEQYF. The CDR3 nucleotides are TGTGCCAGTAGTATGACAGGGGCCTCCTACGAGCAGTACTTC.

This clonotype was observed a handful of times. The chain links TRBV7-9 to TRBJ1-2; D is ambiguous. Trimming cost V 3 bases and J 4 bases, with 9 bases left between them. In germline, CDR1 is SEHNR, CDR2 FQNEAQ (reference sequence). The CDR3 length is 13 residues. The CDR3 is CASSFSETYGYTF. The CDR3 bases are TGTGCCAGCAGCTTCTCAGAGACCTATGGCTACACCTTC.

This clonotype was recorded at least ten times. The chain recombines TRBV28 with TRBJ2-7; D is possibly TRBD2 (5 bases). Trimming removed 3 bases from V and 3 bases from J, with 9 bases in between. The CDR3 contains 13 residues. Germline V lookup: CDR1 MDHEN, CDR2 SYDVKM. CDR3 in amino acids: CASSFLGGYEQYF. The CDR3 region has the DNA TGTGCCAGCAGTTTCCTAGGAGGCTACGAGCAGTACTTC. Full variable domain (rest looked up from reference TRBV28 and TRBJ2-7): DVKVTQSSRYLVKRTGEKVFLECVQDMDHENMFWYRQDPGLGLRLIYFSYDVKMKEKGDIPEGYSVSREKKERFSLILESASTNQTSMYLCASSFLGGYEQYFGPGTRLTVT.

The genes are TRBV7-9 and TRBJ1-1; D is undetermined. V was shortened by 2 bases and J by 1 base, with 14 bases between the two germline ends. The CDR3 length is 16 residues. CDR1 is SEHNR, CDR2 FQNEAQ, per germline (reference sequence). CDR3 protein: CASSLPDEGRNTEAFF. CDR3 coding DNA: TGTGCCAGCAGCTTACCCGACGAGGGAAGGAACACTGAAGCTTTCTTT.

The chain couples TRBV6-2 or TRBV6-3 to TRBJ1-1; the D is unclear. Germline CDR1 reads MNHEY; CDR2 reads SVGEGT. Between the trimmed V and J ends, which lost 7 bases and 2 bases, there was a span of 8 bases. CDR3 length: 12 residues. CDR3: CASNGENTEAFF. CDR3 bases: TGTGCCAGCAACGGGGAAAACACTGAAGCTTTCTTT.

CDR3 coding DNA: TGTGCCAGCAGCTCCACTCTAGCGGGAAAGAACTACCAAGAGACCCAGTACTTC. It is translated as CASSSTLAGKNYQETQYF. The rearrangement joins TRBV7-9 to TRBJ2-5; 9 nucleotides match TRBD2. The CDR3 sequence is 18 residues long. The V gene's germline CDR1 is SEHNR and CDR2 FQNEAQ (reference sequence). With 4 bases clipped from V and 0 bases from J, the junction kept 12 bases outside the gene matches.

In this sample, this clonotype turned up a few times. CDR3 in DNA: TGCAGTGCTACAGGACAGGGGCTAGATACGCAGTATTTT. Translating gives CSATGQGLDTQYF. This chain links TRBV20-1 with TRBJ2-3; TRBD1 matches at 9 bases. Germline V gene lookup returns CDR1 DFQATT and CDR2 SNEGSKA (reference sequence). This CDR3 comprises 13 residues. V was pared by 4 bases and J by 5 bases, with 4 bases of the junction left unmatched.

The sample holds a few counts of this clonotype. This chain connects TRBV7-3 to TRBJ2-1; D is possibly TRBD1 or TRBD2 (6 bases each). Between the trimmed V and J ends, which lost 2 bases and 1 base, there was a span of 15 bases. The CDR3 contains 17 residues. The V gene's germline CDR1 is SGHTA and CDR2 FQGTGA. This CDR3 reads CASSLVGGPMSYNEQFF. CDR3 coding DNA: TGTGCCAGCAGCTTAGTGGGGGGCCCAATGTCCTACAATGAGCAGTTCTTC.

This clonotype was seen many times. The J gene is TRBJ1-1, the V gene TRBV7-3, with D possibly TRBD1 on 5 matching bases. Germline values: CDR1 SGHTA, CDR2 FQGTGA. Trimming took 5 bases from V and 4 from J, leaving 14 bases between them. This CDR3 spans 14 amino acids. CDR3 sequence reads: CASSRGGVGTEAFF. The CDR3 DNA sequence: TGTGCCAGCAGCCGGGGGGGGGTTGGCACTGAAGCTTTCTTT.

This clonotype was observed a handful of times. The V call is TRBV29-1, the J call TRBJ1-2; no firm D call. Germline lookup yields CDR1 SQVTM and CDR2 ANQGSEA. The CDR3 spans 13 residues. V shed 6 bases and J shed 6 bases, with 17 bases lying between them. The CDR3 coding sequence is TGCAGCGTAAGACTGGACTTAACTAATGGCTACACCTTC. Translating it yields CSVRLDLTNGYTF.

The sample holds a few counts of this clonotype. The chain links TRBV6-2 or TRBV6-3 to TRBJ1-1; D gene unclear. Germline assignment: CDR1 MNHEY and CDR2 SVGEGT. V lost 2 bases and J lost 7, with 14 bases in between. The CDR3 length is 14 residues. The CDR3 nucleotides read TGTGCCAGCAGTTACCGGACGGGCAGTTTTGAAGCTTTCTTT. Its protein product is CASSYRTGSFEAFF.

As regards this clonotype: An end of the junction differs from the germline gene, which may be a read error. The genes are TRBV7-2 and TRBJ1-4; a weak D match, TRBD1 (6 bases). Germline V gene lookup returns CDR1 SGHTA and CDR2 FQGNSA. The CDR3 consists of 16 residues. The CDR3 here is CDSGFDPGGGIAKLFF. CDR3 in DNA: TGTGACAGCGGCTTCGATCCGGGTGGGGGCATCGCAAAACTGTTTTTT.

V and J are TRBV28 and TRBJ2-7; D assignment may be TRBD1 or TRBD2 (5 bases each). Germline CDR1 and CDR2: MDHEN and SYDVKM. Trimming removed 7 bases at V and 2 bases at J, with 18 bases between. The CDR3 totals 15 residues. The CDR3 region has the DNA TGTGCCAGCACCTCGACCGGGACGGCAACCTACGAGCAGTACTTC. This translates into CASTSTGTATYEQYF. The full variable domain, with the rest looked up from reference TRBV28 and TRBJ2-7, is DVKVTQSSRYLVKRTGEKVFLECVQDMDHENMFWYRQDPGLGLRLIYFSYDVKMKEKGDIPEGYSVSREKKERFSLILESASTNQTSMYLCASTSTGTATYEQYFGPGTRLTVT.

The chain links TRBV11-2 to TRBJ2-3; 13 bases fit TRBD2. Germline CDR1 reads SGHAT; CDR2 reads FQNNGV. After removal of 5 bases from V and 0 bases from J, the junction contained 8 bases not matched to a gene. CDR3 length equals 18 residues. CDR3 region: CASSLRLAGGPSTDTQYF. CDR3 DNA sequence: TGTGCCAGCAGCCTTCGACTAGCGGGGGGCCCCAGCACAGATACGCAGTATTTT. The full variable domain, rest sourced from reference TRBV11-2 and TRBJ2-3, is EAGVAQSPRYKIIEKRQSVAFWCNPISGHATLYWYQQILGQGPKLLIQFQNNGVVDDSQLPKDRFSAERLKGVDSTLKIQPAKLEDSAVYLCASSLRLAGGPSTDTQYFGPGTRLTVL.

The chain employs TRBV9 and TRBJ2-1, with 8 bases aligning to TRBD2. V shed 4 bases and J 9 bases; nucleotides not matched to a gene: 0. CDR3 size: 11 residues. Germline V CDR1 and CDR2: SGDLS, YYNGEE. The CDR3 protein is CASSTSGEQFF. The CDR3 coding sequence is TGTGCCAGCAGCACTAGCGGTGAGCAGTTCTTC.

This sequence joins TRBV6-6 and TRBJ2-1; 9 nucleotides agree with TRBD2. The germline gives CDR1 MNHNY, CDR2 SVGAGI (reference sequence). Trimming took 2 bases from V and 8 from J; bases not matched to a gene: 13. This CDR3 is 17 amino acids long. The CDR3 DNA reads TGTGCCAGCAGTTACGGAGGGAGCGGGGGGATAATGGATGAGCAGTTCTTC. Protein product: CASSYGGSGGIMDEQFF.

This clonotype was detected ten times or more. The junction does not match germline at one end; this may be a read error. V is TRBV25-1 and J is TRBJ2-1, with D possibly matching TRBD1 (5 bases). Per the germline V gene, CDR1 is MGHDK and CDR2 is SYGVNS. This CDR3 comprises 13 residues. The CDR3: CASSEYPQGVRFF. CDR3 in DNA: TGTGCCAGCAGTGAATATCCCCAGGGTGTAAGATTTTTC.

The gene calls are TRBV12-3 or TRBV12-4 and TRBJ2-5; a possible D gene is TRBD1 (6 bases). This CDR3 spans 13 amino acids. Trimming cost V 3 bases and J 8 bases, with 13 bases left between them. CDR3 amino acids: CASSLGAPPTQYF. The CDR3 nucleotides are TGTGCCAGCAGTTTGGGGGCCCCCCCAACCCAGTACTTC.

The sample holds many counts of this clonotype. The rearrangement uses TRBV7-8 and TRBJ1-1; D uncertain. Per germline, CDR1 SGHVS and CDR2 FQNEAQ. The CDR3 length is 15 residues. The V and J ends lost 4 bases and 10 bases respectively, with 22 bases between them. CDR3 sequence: CASSSEIPAGRGAFF. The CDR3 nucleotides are TGTGCCAGCAGCTCCGAAATCCCGGCCGGCCGCGGAGCTTTCTTT.

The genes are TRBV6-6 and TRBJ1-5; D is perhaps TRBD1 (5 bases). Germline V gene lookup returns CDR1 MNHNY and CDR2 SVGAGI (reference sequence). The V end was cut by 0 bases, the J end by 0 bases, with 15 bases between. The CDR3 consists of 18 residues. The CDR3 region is CASSYSSGHQVSNQPQHF. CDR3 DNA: TGTGCCAGCAGTTACTCGAGTGGACACCAGGTTAGCAATCAGCCCCAGCATTTT.

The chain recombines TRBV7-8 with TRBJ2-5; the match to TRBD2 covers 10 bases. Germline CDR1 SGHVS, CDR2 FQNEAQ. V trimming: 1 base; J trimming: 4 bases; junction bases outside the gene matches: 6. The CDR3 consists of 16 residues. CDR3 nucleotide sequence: TGTGCCAGCAGCTTAGGGAGCGGGGGGGCCGGAGAGACCCAGTACTTC. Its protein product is CASSLGSGGAGETQYF.

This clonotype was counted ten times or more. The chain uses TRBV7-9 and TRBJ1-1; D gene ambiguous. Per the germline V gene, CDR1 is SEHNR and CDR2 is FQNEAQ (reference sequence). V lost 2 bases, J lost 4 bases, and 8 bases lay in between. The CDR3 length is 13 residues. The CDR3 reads CASSLLVTTEAFF. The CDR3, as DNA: TGTGCCAGCAGCTTACTAGTAACCACTGAAGCTTTCTTT.

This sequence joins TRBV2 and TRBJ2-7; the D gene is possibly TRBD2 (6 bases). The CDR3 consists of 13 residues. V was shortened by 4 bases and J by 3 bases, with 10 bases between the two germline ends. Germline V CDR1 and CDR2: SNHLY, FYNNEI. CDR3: CASSVSGDYEQYF. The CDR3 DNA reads TGTGCCAGCAGTGTTAGCGGCGACTACGAGCAGTACTTC. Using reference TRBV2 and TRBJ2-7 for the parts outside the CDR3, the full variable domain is EPEVTQTPSHQVTQMGQEVILRCVPISNHLYFYWYRQILGQKVEFLVSFYNNEISEKSEIFDDQFSVERPDGSNFTLKIRSTKLEDSAMYFCASSVSGDYEQYFGPGTRLTVT.

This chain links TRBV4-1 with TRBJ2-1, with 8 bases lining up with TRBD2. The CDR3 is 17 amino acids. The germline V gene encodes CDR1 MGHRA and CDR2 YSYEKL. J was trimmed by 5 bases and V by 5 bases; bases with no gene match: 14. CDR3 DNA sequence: TGCGCCAGCAGCTACGGGACGGGGGGGCCGTGGGACAATGAGCAGTTCTTC. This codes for CASSYGTGGPWDNEQFF.